The present TCR beta chain was sequenced within a study of OX40 agonist ivuxolimab in advanced cancers. The CDR3 length is 14 residues. Germline-derived CDR1 and CDR2 are SGHDT and YYEEEE. The V end was cut by 0 bases, the J end by 3 bases, with 10 bases between. With regard to this clone: The antigen is undetermined.

Points from the study as a whole: Compared with CD4+, CD8+ T cells on average had more expanded clones. In the 0.1-3.0 mg/kg groups, partial responders showed among the lowest expansion.

The method was immunoSEQ multiplex PCR; TCRdb's version includes in-frame clones alone and lacks a portion of them. In the table there are about 56,000 clones, roughly 82% of which are singletons. The sample in question was CD4+ or CD8+ T cells sorted from blood, obtained in a trial of the OX40 agonist ivuxolimab. This sequence joins TRBV5-6 and TRBJ2-7; D possibly corresponds to TRBD2 (5 bases). This receptor was obtained from an adult with an advanced solid tumor such as melanoma, head and neck, liver or kidney cancer. The CDR3 bases are TGTGCCAGCAGCTTGGGGAGGCAGATCTACGAGCAGTACTTC. The encoded protein is CASSLGRQIYEQYF.